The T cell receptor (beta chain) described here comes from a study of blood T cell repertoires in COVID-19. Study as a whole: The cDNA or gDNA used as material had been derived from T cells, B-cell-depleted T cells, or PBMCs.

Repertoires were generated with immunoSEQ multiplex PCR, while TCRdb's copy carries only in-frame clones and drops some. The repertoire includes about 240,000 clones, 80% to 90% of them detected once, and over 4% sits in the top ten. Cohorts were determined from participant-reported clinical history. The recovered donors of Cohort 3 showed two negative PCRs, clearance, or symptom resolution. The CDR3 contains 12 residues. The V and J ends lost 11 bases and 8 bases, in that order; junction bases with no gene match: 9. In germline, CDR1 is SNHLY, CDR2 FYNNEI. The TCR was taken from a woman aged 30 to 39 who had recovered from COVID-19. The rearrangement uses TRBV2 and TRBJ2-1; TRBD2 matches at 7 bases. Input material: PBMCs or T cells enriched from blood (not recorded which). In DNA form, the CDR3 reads TGTGCCGGTCGCGGGAGTACCCATGAGCAGTTCTTC. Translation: CAGRGSTHEQFF.